The 29 T cell receptor beta chains given below trace back to one sample, sequenced in a study of cytomegalovirus exposure and HLA in healthy donors. Vbeta (60) and Jbeta (13) primers were used in the PCR. Profiling relied on immunoSEQ multiplex PCR, and the TCRdb table lists in-frame clones only, not all of them. The table has around 81,000 clones, 60% to 70% seen once; the top ten hold approximately 5.8%. Sequencing was performed on PBMCs. The receptors shown here come from a man younger than 45 in good health and CMV-seropositive.

This chain connects TRBV6-6 to TRBJ2-1; 7 bases match TRBD1. CDR1 MNHNY and CDR2 SVGAGI come from the germline V gene (reference sequence). The CDR3 runs to 11 residues. Losses at the gene ends were 7 bases for V and 10 bases for J; bases not matched to a gene: 4. The CDR3 bases are TGTGCCAGCAAACAGGGGCGCGAGCAGTTCTTC. Translation: CASKQGREQFF.

This clone was detected a few times. The chain couples TRBV30 to TRBJ2-1; 11 positions match TRBD1. The trim removed 3 bases at V and 5 bases at J, leaving 6 bases unmatched. The CDR3 is made up of 15 amino acids. Germline V gene sequence: CDR1 GTSNPN, CDR2 SVGIG (reference sequence). CDR3 coding DNA: TGTGCCTGGAGGGGGGACAGGGGGAATAACAATGAGCAGTTCTTC. This translates into CAWRGDRGNNNEQFF. Together with reference TRBV30 and TRBJ2-1, the CDR3 gives the full variable domain: SQTIHQWPATLVQPVGSPLSLECTVEGTSNPNLYWYRQAAGRGLQLLFYSVGIGQISSEVPQNLSASRPQDRQFILSSKKLLLSDSGFYLCAWRGDRGNNNEQFFGPGTRLTVL.

The chain combines TRBV4-1 with TRBJ1-1; D is ambiguous. The V gene's germline CDR1 is MGHRA and CDR2 YSYEKL. The CDR3 extends over 16 amino acids. Deletions cut 4 bases from V and 0 bases from J, with 15 bases between. The CDR3 coding sequence is TGCGCCAGCAGCCTAAGGCAGGTTTCCATGAACACTGAAGCTTTCTTT. It translates to CASSLRQVSMNTEAFF.

This clone was observed a few times. The gene calls are TRBV9 and TRBJ1-2; D is perhaps TRBD1 (5 bases). Germline V CDR1 and CDR2: SGDLS, YYNGEE. The CDR3 loop spans 16 amino acids. V lost 0 bases and J lost 4, with 16 bases in between. This chain's CDR3 is CASSVGGPGEIYGYTF. CDR3 nucleotide sequence: TGTGCCAGCAGCGTAGGGGGACCGGGGGAGATCTATGGCTACACCTTC. The whole variable domain, remainder taken from reference TRBV9 and TRBJ1-2, is DSGVTQTPKHLITATGQRVTLRCSPRSGDLSVYWYQQSLDQGLQFLIQYYNGEERAKGNILERFSAQQFPDLHSELNLSSLELGDSALYFCASSVGGPGEIYGYTFGSGTRLTVV.

The chain uses TRBV29-1 and TRBJ2-7, with D perhaps TRBD1 (5 bases). The CDR3 is made up of 13 amino acids. CDR1 is SQVTM, CDR2 ANQGSEA, per germline. V lost 8 bases, J lost 2 bases, and 16 bases lay in between. The DNA of the CDR3 is TGCAGCTGCCAGGGTTCCCTTACCTACGAGCAGTACTTC. Translated, it gives CSCQGSLTYEQYF.

V usage is TRBV4-1 and J usage is TRBJ2-7; 11 nucleotides align to TRBD2. The CDR3 is 15 amino acids. Germline V lookup: CDR1 MGHRA, CDR2 YSYEKL. With V trimmed by 3 bases and J by 5 bases, 6 bases remained unmatched. Written as DNA, the CDR3 is TGCGCCAGCAGCCACTCACTAGCGGGGGTCAACGAGCAGTACTTC. As protein: CASSHSLAGVNEQYF.

The chain links TRBV6-1 to TRBJ1-3; no clear D. Germline CDR1 MNHNS, CDR2 SASEGT. The V gene lost 10 bases and the J gene lost 1 base, with 11 bases spanning the gap. The CDR3 runs 13 residues. The CDR3 DNA sequence: TGTGCCATCAAGTGGAGTTCTGGAAACACCATATATTTT. Protein: CAIKWSSGNTIYF.

This clone was recorded a few times. The chain uses TRBV21-1 and TRBJ2-1; the table calls TRBD1, which could not be checked here. TRBV21-1 is assigned pseudogene status. The CDR3 sequence is 15 residues long. DNA of the CDR3: TGTGCCAGCAGCCTTTCGGGACAGAGGAACAATGAGCAGTTCTTC. Encoded protein: CASSLSGQRNNEQFF.

The chain recombines TRBV9 with TRBJ1-1; 8 bases agree with TRBD1. CDR1 is SGDLS and CDR2 is YYNGEE in the germline V gene. V was clipped by 7 bases and J by 1 base; unmatched bases: 3. CDR3 length: 13 residues. CDR3 nucleotides: TGTGCCAGCGCCGGGACAGGGAACACTGAAGCTTTCTTT. Translation gives CASAGTGNTEAFF.

This clone was detected once. V gene TRBV10-3 combines with J gene TRBJ1-2; 9 bases map to TRBD1. The ends lost 6 bases at V and 8 bases at J; junction bases unmatched: 7. CDR3 length: 13 residues. CDR1 is ENHRY and CDR2 is SYGVKD in the germline V gene. The CDR3 coding sequence is TGTGCCATCAGCCCCGACAGGGGGAAAGGCTACACCTTC. It is translated as CAISPDRGKGYTF.

J is TRBJ2-7 and V is TRBV4-1; D may be TRBD2 (5 bases). Germline CDR1 is MGHRA and CDR2 is YSYEKL. There are 16 residues in the CDR3. The ends were cut back, 0 bases at V and 0 bases at J, with 12 bases in the middle. The CDR3: CASSQEPPEASYEQYF. The CDR3 coding sequence is TGCGCCAGCAGCCAAGAACCTCCGGAGGCCTCCTACGAGCAGTACTTC.

The chain combines TRBV9 with TRBJ2-7; perhaps TRBD2 as D (6 bases). Germline V gene data show CDR1 as SGDLS and CDR2 as YYNGEE. V was trimmed by 5 bases and J by 6 bases, leaving 15 bases between them. This CDR3 comprises 13 residues. The CDR3 coding sequence is TGTGCCAGCAGTCTTAGGAGGGGTGGCGAGCAGTACTTC. Its translation is CASSLRRGGEQYF.

The chain uses TRBV9 and TRBJ2-1; D might be TRBD2 (6 bases). Germline CDR1 and CDR2: SGDLS and YYNGEE. The V end lost 0 bases, the J end lost 13 bases, and 17 bases lay between the germline ends. The CDR3 consists of 14 residues. DNA of the CDR3: TGTGCCAGCAGCGTAGAGGCCCGCCGCGGGGTACAGTTCTTC. It codes for CASSVEARRGVQFF.

The V call is TRBV5-1, the J call TRBJ2-6; the match to TRBD2 covers 7 bases. CDR1 is SGHRS, CDR2 YFSETQ, per germline. The CDR3 sequence is 16 residues long. Germline trimming cut 6 bases from V and 0 bases from J; bases unmatched to any gene: 6. CDR3 residues: CASNSGGDSGANVLTF. The CDR3 DNA sequence: TGCGCCAGCAACTCGGGGGGAGACTCTGGGGCCAACGTCCTGACTTTC. Based on the CDR3 plus reference TRBV5-1 and TRBJ2-6, the full variable domain is KAGVTQTPRYLIKTRGQQVTLSCSPISGHRSVSWYQQTPGQGLQFLFEYFSETQRNKGNFPGRFSGRQFSNSRSEMNVSTLELGDSALYLCASNSGGDSGANVLTFGAGSRLTVL.

The J gene is TRBJ1-6, the V gene TRBV5-1; D perhaps matches TRBD1 (6 bases). The V end lost 4 bases, the J end lost 8 bases, and 16 bases lay between the germline ends. Germline V CDR1 and CDR2: SGHRS, YFSETQ. The CDR3 is made up of 15 amino acids. The CDR3 region has the DNA TGCGCCAGCAGCAACCGTACAGGGAACGATTCACCCCTCCACTTT. This encodes CASSNRTGNDSPLHF.

V is TRBV9 and J is TRBJ2-3, with 8 bases aligning to TRBD2. V lost 10 bases and J lost 6; bases outside the gene matches: 16. This CDR3 spans 15 amino acids. Germline assignment: CDR1 SGDLS and CDR2 YYNGEE. DNA for the CDR3: TGTGCCGCAGGACCGGTGGACGGGGGGGCGGATACGCAGTATTTT. Translation gives CAAGPVDGGADTQYF.

The chain recombines TRBV5-1 with TRBJ1-4; weak D call: TRBD1 (5 bases). The CDR3 covers 15 residues. The V and J ends lost 3 bases and 7 bases respectively, with 16 bases between them. CDR1 is SGHRS, CDR2 YFSETQ, per germline. The CDR3 protein is CASSSSFDRTEKLFF. The DNA for the CDR3 is TGCGCCAGCAGCTCTTCGTTCGACAGAACTGAAAAACTGTTTTTT.

This chain joins TRBV5-4 and TRBJ1-2; no reliable D call. The V end was cut by 4 bases, the J end by 4 bases, with 14 bases between. Looked up from germline, CDR1 is SGHNT and CDR2 is YYREEE (reference sequence). This CDR3 has 14 residues. The CDR3 loop is CASSLAPDLYGYTF. DNA of the CDR3: TGTGCCAGCAGCCTAGCCCCGGACCTCTATGGCTACACCTTC.

CDR3 region: CASSRRWFGTNEKLFF. CDR3 DNA: TGTGCCAGCAGCCGGAGGTGGTTTGGGACTAATGAAAAACTGTTTTTT. The chain uses TRBV7-2 and TRBJ1-4; D not certain. Per germline, CDR1 SGHTA and CDR2 FQGNSA. The V and J ends lost 5 bases and 2 bases respectively, with 15 bases between them. The length of the CDR3 is 16 residues. The full variable domain, in which reference TRBV7-2 and TRBJ1-4 provide the parts outside the CDR3, is GAGVSQSPSNKVTEKGKDVELRCDPISGHTALYWYRQSLGQGLEFLIYFQGNSAPDKSGLPSDRFSAERTGGSVSTLTIQRTQQEDSAVYLCASSRRWFGTNEKLFFGSGTQLSVL.

The chain joins TRBV5-6 to TRBJ1-1; D remains unclear. Germline V gives CDR1 SGHDT, CDR2 YYEEEE. There are 14 residues in the CDR3. With 2 bases removed from V and 8 bases from J, the gap between germline ends came to 16 bases. The CDR3, as DNA: TGTGCCAGCAGCTTTTGGCCAGGAATTTTGGAAGCTTTCTTT. Its translation: CASSFWPGILEAFF.

V usage is TRBV4-2 and J usage is TRBJ2-1, with TRBD2 identical over 8 bases. The CDR3 loop spans 14 amino acids. With 0 bases clipped from V and 10 bases from J, the junction kept 5 bases outside the gene matches. From germline, CDR1 is LGHNA and CDR2 YNFKEQ. Written as DNA, the CDR3 is TGTGCCAGCAGCCAAGATGGGATAGCGGGAGAGCAGTTCTTC. Protein: CASSQDGIAGEQFF.

The J gene is TRBJ1-5, the V gene TRBV29-1; D is undetermined. Germline CDR1 and CDR2: SQVTM and ANQGSEA. This CDR3 has 12 residues. V lost 6 bases and J 6 bases, leaving 12 bases between the germline ends. The CDR3 is CSVREESQPQHF. CDR3 DNA sequence: TGCAGCGTCAGAGAGGAGAGTCAGCCCCAGCATTTT.

The sample holds a few counts of this clone. This chain connects TRBV11-3 to TRBJ1-1, with D possibly matching TRBD1 (5 bases). Trimming removed 0 bases at V and 6 bases at J, with 11 bases between. The germline CDR1 and CDR2 sequences are SGHNT and YENEEA. This CDR3 has 14 residues. Written as DNA, the CDR3 is TGTGCCAGCAGCTTAGATCGGGGGGGTCCTGAAGCTTTCTTT. This gives the protein CASSLDRGGPEAFF. Full variable domain (outside the CDR3, taken from reference TRBV11-3 and TRBJ1-1): EAGVVQSPRYKIIEKKQPVAFWCNPISGHNTLYWYLQNLGQGPELLIRYENEEAVDDSQLPKDRFSAERLKGVDSTLKIQPAELGDSAVYLCASSLDRGGPEAFFGQGTRLTVV.

The chain carries TRBV7-9 and TRBJ2-5; a possible D gene is TRBD2 (5 bases). Gene TRBJ2-7 matches the end of the DNA better, so the J call may be wrong. Per the germline V gene, CDR1 is SEHNR and CDR2 is FQNEAQ (reference sequence). This CDR3 has 15 amino acids. The CDR3 DNA is TGTGCCAGCAGCTTAAGCGGAGGATTCGGGTACGAGCAGTACTTC. Residues: CASSLSGGFGYEQYF.

The chain combines TRBV11-1 with TRBJ2-5; the D gene is possibly TRBD2 (6 bases). Deletions cut 5 bases from V and 3 bases from J, with 13 bases between. The germline gives CDR1 SGHAT, CDR2 FQDESV (reference sequence). The CDR3 has 14 amino acids. CDR3 protein: CASSPNPGEETQYF. In DNA, the CDR3 is TGTGCCAGCAGCCCCAACCCGGGGGAAGAGACCCAGTACTTC.

This clone was picked up a small number of times. J is TRBJ2-7 and V is TRBV11-2, with TRBD2 as a possible D gene (6 bases). The ends were cut back, 4 bases at V and 6 bases at J, with 16 bases in the middle. Germline V lookup: CDR1 SGHAT, CDR2 FQNNGV. CDR3 size: 14 residues. CDR3 sequence: CASSSSGLAFEQYF. The DNA for the CDR3 is TGTGCCAGCAGCTCCTCGGGACTGGCTTTCGAGCAGTACTTC.

There are a few counts of this clone. J is TRBJ2-1 and V is TRBV27; 8 positions match TRBD2. Germline V gene lookup returns CDR1 MNHEY and CDR2 SMNVEV (reference sequence). CDR3 length: 15 residues. V was clipped by 3 bases and J by 6 bases; unmatched bases: 7. CDR3 coding DNA: TGTGCCAGCAGTTTGCCCGGGAGGGTAGGCAATGAGCAGTTCTTC. It codes for CASSLPGRVGNEQFF.

The chain is built from TRBV7-9 and TRBJ1-2; D remains ambiguous. The CDR3 extends over 15 amino acids. Germline V CDR1 and CDR2: SEHNR, FQNEAQ (reference sequence). V was clipped by 5 bases and J by 3 bases, with 16 bases between them. The DNA for the CDR3 is TGTGCCAGCAGCGGCCTAATGAGGTCGGACTATGGCTACACCTTC. This gives the protein CASSGLMRSDYGYTF.

CDR3 loop: CASSPGVNSNQPQHF. The DNA of the CDR3 is TGTGCCAGCAGCCCGGGGGTGAATAGCAATCAGCCCCAGCATTTT. V gene TRBV7-6 combines with J gene TRBJ1-5; D perhaps matches TRBD1 (5 bases). CDR3 length equals 15 residues. Germline values: CDR1 SGHVS, CDR2 FNYEAQ. V was clipped by 5 bases and J by 0 bases, with 11 bases between them.